The entry below gives a single T cell receptor (beta chain) sequence along with its context. The clone's antigen remains unknown. Compared with germline, one end of the junction differs, possibly owing to a read error. RNA was extracted from bulk unsorted tissue and checked for quality with a NanoDrop ND-1000 and an Agilent 2100. All donors had newly diagnosed lung cancer, had not received prior chemotherapy, and were admitted for thoracic surgery in China between August and November 2014. The study excluded patients who had received radiotherapy or chemotherapy before or who had another cancer at the same time. Pieces of surgical tissue measuring roughly 1-2 cm3 were kept in RNAlater solution and stored at -80 degrees C until use. The sample comes from a study of tumor and adjacent non-tumor tissue in lung cancer (dated by TCRdb to the late 2010s). General notes on the study: Patients with adenocarcinoma (around 13), squamous cell carcinoma (2) and small cell lung cancer (1) were included in the cohort. Among the approximately 15 patients, ages ranged from roughly 31 to 76 years, some ten were men and 5 were women, and disease was TNM stage I to III. Sequencing produced around 130,000,000 productive TCRbeta reads in total, an average of about 3.8 million reads per sample. The study compared bulk TCRbeta repertoires from lung tumor tissue and matched distant non-tumor lung tissue of some 14 lung cancer patients. For each patient, one tumor sample and one normal lung sample were taken, giving approximately 30 paired specimens that underwent TCRbeta CDR3 sequencing. Study-level results and caveats: Peripheral blood was not sequenced, so blood TCRbeta repertoires in these lung cancer patients were not examined. With only around 15 patients in the cohort, the authors noted that larger samples and more detailed clinical data are needed. TCR diversity (inverse Simpson) was significantly higher in tumor than in normal lung tissue (roughly 430 vs 170, P = 0.0075, Mann-Whitney U test). In normal lung, the top 100 clones accounted for a significantly larger cumulative share of the repertoire than in tumor tissue. Younger patients had significantly higher TCR diversity, and higher tumor TCR diversity was associated with shorter overall and disease-free survival. Neither the sequencing platform nor unique molecular identifiers are mentioned in the methods.

Libraries were prepared through multiplex PCR. The listed sequencing device is Illumina HiSeq 2500. Following protocols modified from ARM-PCR, the researchers constructed TCRbeta libraries through three rounds of nested PCR with primers (Table S4). PCR products of 200-500 bp were gel-excised and purified with the QIAquick gel extraction kit before sequencing. On the authors' methods: Trimmomatic was used to clean the reads, FLASH merged the cleaned reads into complete CDR3 sequences, and MiTCR assigned the sequences to V(D)J germline segments. VDJtools was used to compute clonal diversity as the inverse Simpson's index. In-frame sequences lacking a premature stop codon were counted as productive reads. TCRdb reworked the public reads: Q25 trimming with fastp, MiXCR clone assembly, productive beta chains retained. Every distinct CDR3 protein forms one entry, paired with its most common genes and DNA. The V and J calls and clone size are TCRdb's, not the authors'. The sample table contains tens of thousands of distinct CDR3 sequences; only one count was recorded for around four fifths of them. Less than 15% of the sample is taken by the ten largest.

The germline V gene encodes CDR1 SGHAT and CDR2 FQNNGV. The CDR3 runs 15 residues from the cysteine to the phenylalanine. Solely the CDR3 DNA is kept, with 45 bases framed from the first base. Sequencing was done on a sample of lung tumor tissue. This sequence was found in a woman aged 50 to 65 with non-small cell lung cancer. The chain is made from TRBV11-2 and TRBJ1-5, and TRBD1 aligns with 7 junction nucleotides. DNA sequence: TGTGCCAGCAGGTTAGGCCGGGACAGCAGGCAGCCCCAGCATTTT. Its coded protein is CASRLGRDSRQPQHF.